This TCR beta chain was retrieved from a study of T cell responses to AZD1222 COVID-19 vaccine. Points from the study as a whole: White British ancestry dominated among donors, who included more females, and clonal diversity was possibly underestimated.

For this clone: Its antigen is currently unknown.

The CDR3 runs 14 residues. V was trimmed by 3 bases and J by 0 bases, leaving 8 bases between them. Per germline, CDR1 LNHDA and CDR2 SQIVND (reference sequence). Using immunoSEQ multiplex PCR, the repertoire was profiled, and TCRdb retains in-frame clones only, with some absent. The sample consists of about 160,000 clones, about 91% of them appearing once. The source was peripheral blood, collected 28 days after the second AZD1222 dose. This sequence joins TRBV19 and TRBJ2-5; D unclear. The receptor was derived from an adult who received the AZD1222 COVID-19 vaccine. The chain's CDR3 is CASSIVANQETQYF. The CDR3 coding sequence is TGTGCCAGTAGTATTGTAGCAAACCAAGAGACCCAGTACTTC.